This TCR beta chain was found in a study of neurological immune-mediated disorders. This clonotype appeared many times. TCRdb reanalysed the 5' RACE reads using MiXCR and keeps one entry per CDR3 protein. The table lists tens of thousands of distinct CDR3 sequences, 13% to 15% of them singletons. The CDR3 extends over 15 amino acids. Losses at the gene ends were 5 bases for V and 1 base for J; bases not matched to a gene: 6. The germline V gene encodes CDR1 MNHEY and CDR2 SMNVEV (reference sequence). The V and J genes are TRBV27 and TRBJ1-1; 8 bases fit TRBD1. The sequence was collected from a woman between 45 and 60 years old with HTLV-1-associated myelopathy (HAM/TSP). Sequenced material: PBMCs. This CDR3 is CASSAGTGGNTEAFF. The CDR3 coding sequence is TGTGCCAGCAGTGCAGGGACAGGCGGGAACACTGAAGCTTTCTTT.